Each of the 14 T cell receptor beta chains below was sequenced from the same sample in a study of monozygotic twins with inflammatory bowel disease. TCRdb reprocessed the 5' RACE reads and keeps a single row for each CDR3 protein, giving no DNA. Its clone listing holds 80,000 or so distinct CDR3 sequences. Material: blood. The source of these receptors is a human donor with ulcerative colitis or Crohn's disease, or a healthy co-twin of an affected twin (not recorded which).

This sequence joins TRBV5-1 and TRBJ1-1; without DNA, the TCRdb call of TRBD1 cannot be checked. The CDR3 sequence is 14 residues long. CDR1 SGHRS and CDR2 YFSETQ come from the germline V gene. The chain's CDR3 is CASSWGGVGTEAFF.

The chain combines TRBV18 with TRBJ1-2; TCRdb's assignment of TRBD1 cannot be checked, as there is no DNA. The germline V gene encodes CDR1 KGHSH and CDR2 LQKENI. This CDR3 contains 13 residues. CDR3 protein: CASSPPRGGGYTF.

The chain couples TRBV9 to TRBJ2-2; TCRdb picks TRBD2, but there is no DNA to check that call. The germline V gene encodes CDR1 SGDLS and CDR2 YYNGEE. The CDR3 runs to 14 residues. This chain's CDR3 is CAGTGLAEGGELFF.

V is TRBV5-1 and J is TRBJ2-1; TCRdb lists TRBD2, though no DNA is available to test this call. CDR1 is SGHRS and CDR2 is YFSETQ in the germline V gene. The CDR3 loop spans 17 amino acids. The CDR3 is CASSLPSSGGAYNEQFF.

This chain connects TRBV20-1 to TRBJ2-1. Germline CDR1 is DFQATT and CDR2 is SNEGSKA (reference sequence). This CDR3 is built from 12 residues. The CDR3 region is CSAEIRRNEQFF.

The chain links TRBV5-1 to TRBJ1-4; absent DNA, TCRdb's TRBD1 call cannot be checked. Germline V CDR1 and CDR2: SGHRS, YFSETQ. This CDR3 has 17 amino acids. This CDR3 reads CASSLAHGGATNEKLFF. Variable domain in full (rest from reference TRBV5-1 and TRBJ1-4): KAGVTQTPRYLIKTRGQQVTLSCSPISGHRSVSWYQQTPGQGLQFLFEYFSETQRNKGNFPGRFSGRQFSNSRSEMNVSTLELGDSALYLCASSLAHGGATNEKLFFGSGTQLSVL.

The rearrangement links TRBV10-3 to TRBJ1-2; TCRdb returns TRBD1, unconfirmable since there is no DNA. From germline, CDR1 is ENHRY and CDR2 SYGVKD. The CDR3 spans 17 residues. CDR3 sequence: CAISVTERQGTNYGYTF.

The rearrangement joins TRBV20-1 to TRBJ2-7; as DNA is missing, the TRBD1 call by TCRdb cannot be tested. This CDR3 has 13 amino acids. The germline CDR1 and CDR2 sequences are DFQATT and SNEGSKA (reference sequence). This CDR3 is CSASSGQGYEQYF.

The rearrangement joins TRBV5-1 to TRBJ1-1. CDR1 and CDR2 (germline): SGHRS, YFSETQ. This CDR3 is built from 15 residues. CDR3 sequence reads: CASSTSSGGYTEAFF.

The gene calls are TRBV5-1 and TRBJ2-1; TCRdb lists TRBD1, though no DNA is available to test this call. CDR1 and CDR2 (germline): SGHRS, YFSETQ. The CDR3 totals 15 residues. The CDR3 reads CASSPGQGDNNEQFF.

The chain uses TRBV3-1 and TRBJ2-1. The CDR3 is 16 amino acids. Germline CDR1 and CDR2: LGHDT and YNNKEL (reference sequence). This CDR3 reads CASSQDRTPSYNEQFF.

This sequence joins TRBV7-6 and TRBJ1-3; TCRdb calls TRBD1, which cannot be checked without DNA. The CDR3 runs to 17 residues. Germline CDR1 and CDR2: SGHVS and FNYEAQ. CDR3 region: CASSLFPDRHSGNTIYF.

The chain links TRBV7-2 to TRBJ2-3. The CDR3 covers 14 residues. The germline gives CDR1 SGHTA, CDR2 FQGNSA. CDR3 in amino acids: CASSLSQTTNTQYF.

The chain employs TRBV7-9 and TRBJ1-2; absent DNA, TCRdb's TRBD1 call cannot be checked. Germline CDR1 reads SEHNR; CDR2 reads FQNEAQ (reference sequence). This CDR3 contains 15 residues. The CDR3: CASSLGRTGDGGYTF.